The sequence of this TCR beta chain was determined in a study of blood T cells in healthy people across ages. Study results and limitations: Diversity estimates drawn from one million T cells were deemed underestimates.

Alongside a J-beta primer mix, a sample-barcoded 5' primer served in a second PCR lasting about 7 to 11 cycles. Each of the cDNA molecules was tagged by a template-switch adaptor with 12 random nucleotides. TCRdb re-derived calls from the 5' RACE reads in MiXCR, one entry per CDR3 protein. Here the sample spans more than 700,000 distinct CDR3 sequences, about 53% being singletons. A remark on this clonotype: Its specificity is not known.

The length of the CDR3 is 15 residues. The ends lost 1 base at V and 5 bases at J; junction bases unmatched: 4. The germline V gene encodes CDR1 SGHTA and CDR2 FQGTGA. The chain is built from TRBV7-3 and TRBJ2-1; TRBD2 matches 8 bases. This TCR came from a man older than 75 in good health. Sequenced sample: blood. The CDR3 region has the DNA TGTGCCAGCAGCTTAAGAGCGGGAGTAAACAATGAGCAGTTCTTC. Its protein is CASSLRAGVNNEQFF.